These 20 T cell receptor beta chains share one sample of origin, sequenced in a study of blood T cells in healthy people across ages. With a J-beta primer mix and a sample-barcoded 5' primer, a second PCR ran about 6 to 11 cycles. TCRdb fed the 5' RACE reads into MiXCR, producing one record per CDR3 protein. The sample gives 650,000 to 1,000,000 distinct CDR3 sequences, about 34% of which show up once; over 10% is in the top ten. The specimen was blood. Receptor source: a man younger than 35 in good health.

In this sample, this clonotype turned up a few times. This chain joins TRBV27 and TRBJ1-5, with 9 positions matching TRBD1. Per the germline V gene, CDR1 is MNHEY and CDR2 is SMNVEV (reference sequence). V gave up 10 bases and J gave up 4 bases; unmatched junction bases: 5. The CDR3 consists of 13 residues. The CDR3 reads CATGTGINQPQHF. The DNA of the CDR3 is TGTGCCACCGGGACAGGGATTAATCAGCCCCAGCATTTT.

This clonotype appeared many times. This chain joins TRBV29-1 and TRBJ2-1; D could derive from TRBD1 or TRBD2 (7 bases each). This CDR3 region has 16 residues. Germline lookup yields CDR1 SQVTM and CDR2 ANQGSEA. The V gene lost 3 bases and the J gene lost 6 bases, with 21 bases spanning the gap. The CDR3 here is CSVDSPPGGGANEQFF. The CDR3 DNA reads as TGCAGCGTTGATTCCCCCCCAGGGGGAGGGGCCAATGAGCAGTTCTTC.

In this sample, this clonotype turned up a few times. This rearrangement joins TRBV13 to TRBJ2-1, with 10 bases that match TRBD1. V lost 5 bases, J lost 7 bases, and 11 bases stayed unmatched. The CDR3 sequence is 16 residues long. Germline V CDR1 and CDR2: PRHDT, FYEKMQ (reference sequence). This chain's CDR3 is CASSPWDRGLRNEQFF. CDR3 DNA: TGTGCCAGCAGCCCTTGGGACAGGGGTTTGAGAAATGAGCAGTTCTTC.

This clonotype has a count of ten or more. The chain couples TRBV12-3 or TRBV12-4 to TRBJ2-3; the D gene could be TRBD1 or TRBD2 (7 bases each). The CDR3 sequence is 12 residues long. The V end lost 5 bases, the J end lost 9 bases, and 12 bases lay between the germline ends. The CDR3 DNA reads as TGTGCCAGCAGTCTTCAGGGGGGGACGCAGTATTTT. This encodes CASSLQGGTQYF.

This chain uses TRBV5-1 with TRBJ1-1, with 12 bases matching TRBD1. The germline CDR1 and CDR2 sequences are SGHRS and YFSETQ. The CDR3 runs to 17 residues. Trimming removed 4 bases from V and 3 bases from J; junction bases left unmatched: 10. CDR3 in amino acids: CASSIRDRGHPYTEAFF. The CDR3 DNA is TGCGCCAGCAGCATCCGGGACAGGGGGCATCCATACACTGAAGCTTTCTTT.

The chain has TRBV12-3 or TRBV12-4 and TRBJ2-2; 7 bases line up with TRBD1. Trimming removed 7 bases from V and 6 bases from J; junction bases left unmatched: 8. CDR3 length: 14 amino acids. The CDR3 loop reads CASTDDRVAGELFF. CDR3 DNA sequence: TGTGCCAGCACCGATGACAGGGTCGCCGGGGAGCTGTTTTTT.

Note on this clonotype: This may be a read error: a much more frequent sequence differs by one nucleotide. This chain connects TRBV12-3 or TRBV12-4 to TRBJ2-7, with unresolved D. The CDR3 spans 15 residues. Trimming pared 4 bases from V and 3 bases from J, leaving 16 bases between. The CDR3 bases are TGTGCCAGCAGTTCCCTCCTCCAGGTGTTCTACGAGCAGTACTTC. It encodes CASSSLLQVFYEQYF.

The chain combines TRBV6-2 or TRBV6-3 with TRBJ2-4, with 8 bases lining up with TRBD1. The tail of the sequence fits TRBJ2-7 better, so the J call may be wrong. The CDR3 is made up of 16 amino acids. Germline values: CDR1 MNHEY, CDR2 SVGEGT. CDR3 nucleotides: TGTGCCAGCAGCCCTTTGCTTGGGACAGGTCCCTACGAGCAGTACTTC. This encodes CASSPLLGTGPYEQYF.

The sample holds many counts of this clonotype. The chain has TRBV29-1 and TRBJ2-3; 8 bases are shared with TRBD2. Germline CDR1 reads SQVTM; CDR2 reads ANQGSEA. V lost 1 base, J lost 0 bases, and 0 bases stayed unmatched. The CDR3 is 14 amino acids. The DNA for the CDR3 is TGCAGCGTTGAAGTAGCGGGGAGCACAGATACGCAGTATTTT. It translates to CSVEVAGSTDTQYF.

The chain employs TRBV20-1 and TRBJ1-2; D call uncertain. CDR1 and CDR2 from the germline V gene are DFQATT and SNEGSKA (reference sequence). This CDR3 comprises 16 residues. Between the trimmed V and J ends, which lost 0 bases and 8 bases, there was a span of 22 bases. CDR3 region: CSARDLGPKAAKGYTF. CDR3 DNA: TGCAGTGCTAGAGATCTGGGCCCCAAAGCCGCGAAAGGCTACACCTTC.

The V call is TRBV5-1, the J call TRBJ2-7; 11 bases fit TRBD2. Germline CDR1 and CDR2: SGHRS and YFSETQ. The CDR3 is 16 amino acids. After removal of 7 bases from V and 7 bases from J, the junction contained 16 bases not matched to a gene. CDR3 in DNA: TGCGCCAGCTCGCCCACGCTAGCGGGGGGAGACAATGAGCAGTACTTC. Translating it yields CASSPTLAGGDNEQYF.

V and J are TRBV7-9 and TRBJ2-1, with 9 bases identical to TRBD2. The ends lost 0 bases at V and 6 bases at J; junction bases unmatched: 12. Germline V lookup: CDR1 SEHNR, CDR2 FQNEAQ (reference sequence). There are 18 residues in the CDR3. In DNA form, the CDR3 reads TGTGCCAGCAGCTTAGCGGAGGCGGGGGGGTCTTCTGGCAATGAGCAGTTCTTC. Protein: CASSLAEAGGSSGNEQFF.

The rearrangement joins TRBV4-1 to TRBJ2-2; the D gene is possibly TRBD2 (6 bases). The CDR3 is made up of 17 amino acids. The V gene's germline CDR1 is MGHRA and CDR2 YSYEKL. Trimming shortened V by 4 bases and J by 0 bases, and 15 bases separated the two germline ends. CDR3 sequence reads: CASSPYSGGSNTGELFF. For the CDR3, the DNA is TGCGCCAGCAGCCCTTATTCTGGAGGGTCGAACACCGGGGAGCTGTTTTTT.

This clonotype was seen many times. The chain recombines TRBV29-1 with TRBJ2-5; D not resolved. V was trimmed by 2 bases and J by 9 bases, leaving 16 bases between them. CDR3 length equals 13 residues. Germline V gene sequence: CDR1 SQVTM, CDR2 ANQGSEA. The DNA of the CDR3 is TGCAGCGTTGAAACGATTCGGCCCCTGCCCCAGTACTTC. Translation: CSVETIRPLPQYF. The variable domain in full, completed from reference TRBV29-1 and TRBJ2-5, reads SAVISQKPSRDICQRGTSLTIQCQVDSQVTMMFWYRQQPGQSLTLIATANQGSEATYESGFVIDKFPISRPNLTFSTLTVSNMSPEDSSIYLCSVETIRPLPQYFGPGTRLLVL.

The chain joins TRBV7-9 to TRBJ2-1; 7 bases line up with TRBD2. The J call may be faulty, since TRBJ2-7 better matches the DNA end. Germline CDR1 SEHNR, CDR2 FQNEAQ (reference sequence). The CDR3 sequence is 16 residues long. CDR3 in DNA: TGTGCCAGCAGCTCCGTGGGGGGGAAATCCTACAATGAGCAGTACTTC. It codes for CASSSVGGKSYNEQYF.

The rearrangement links TRBV15 to TRBJ2-2, with a tentative D call TRBD2 (6 bases). With 0 bases removed from V and 14 bases from J, the gap between germline ends came to 16 bases. The CDR3 runs to 14 residues. Germline values: CDR1 LNHNV, CDR2 YYDKDF (reference sequence). The CDR3 region has the DNA TGTGCCACCAGCAGAGATTTCGGGGGAGCGGAACTGTTTTTT. It is translated as CATSRDFGGAELFF.

This chain connects TRBV4-2 to TRBJ2-1; D unclear. This CDR3 region has 13 residues. V gave up 3 bases and J gave up 4 bases, with 7 bases separating them. Germline CDR1 is LGHNA and CDR2 is YNFKEQ. Here the CDR3 reads CASSHGGYNEQFF. For the CDR3, the DNA is TGTGCCAGCAGCCATGGCGGATACAATGAGCAGTTCTTC.

This clonotype has more than one count but fewer than ten. The V gene is TRBV7-9, the J gene TRBJ2-3; 9 bases are shared with TRBD1. The V segment lost 4 bases and the J segment 0 bases; nucleotides outside the gene matches: 11. The CDR3 consists of 18 residues. Germline CDR1 SEHNR, CDR2 FQNEAQ (reference sequence). The CDR3 spells CASSYRTGALSSTDTQYF. CDR3 nucleotides: TGTGCCAGCAGCTATCGGACAGGGGCCCTCAGTAGCACAGATACGCAGTATTTT.

The chain's CDR3 is CASSPPVLGAETQYF. The CDR3 DNA reads as TGTGCCAGCTCACCACCCGTACTAGGGGCTGAGACCCAGTACTTC. This rearrangement joins TRBV18 to TRBJ2-5; possibly TRBD1 or TRBD2 for D (5 bases each). The CDR3 is 15 residues long. CDR1 is KGHSH, CDR2 LQKENI, per germline. V was pared by 0 bases and J by 5 bases, with 13 bases between.

The chain uses TRBV20-1 and TRBJ2-7; the D gene is possibly TRBD1 (5 bases). V dropped 5 bases and J dropped 2 bases, with 19 bases sitting between them. Per the germline V gene, CDR1 is DFQATT and CDR2 is SNEGSKA (reference sequence). The CDR3 is 15 residues long. CDR3 loop: CSAETRRALTYEQYF. The CDR3, as DNA: TGCAGTGCTGAGACCCGCAGGGCCCTTACCTACGAGCAGTACTTC.